This T cell receptor beta chain was retrieved from a study of OX40 agonist ivuxolimab in advanced cancers. Study-wide background: Anti-PD-1, anti-PD-L1 or anti-CTLA-4 therapy given earlier was allowed, and roughly 40% had some.

Sequenced by immunoSEQ multiplex PCR; TCRdb stores in-frame clones only, minus some. The data hold some 17,000 clones, with about 82% observed a single time. Looked up from germline, CDR1 is SEHNR and CDR2 is FQNEAQ (reference sequence). V lost 2 bases and J 4 bases, leaving 11 bases between the germline ends. This CDR3 has 15 amino acids. The source material was CD4+ or CD8+ T cells sorted from blood, sampled in a trial of the OX40 agonist ivuxolimab. This TCR came from an adult with an advanced solid tumor such as melanoma, head and neck, liver or kidney cancer. This chain uses TRBV7-9 with TRBJ2-2, with D hard to call. CDR3 protein: CASSLLPPSTGELFF. The CDR3 DNA reads TGTGCCAGCAGCTTACTCCCCCCAAGCACCGGGGAGCTGTTTTTT.